Reported below is one T cell receptor beta chain. CDR1 DFQATT and CDR2 SNEGSKA come from the germline V gene (reference sequence). The ends were cut back, 2 bases at V and 4 bases at J, with 11 bases in the middle. There are 13 residues in the CDR3. The sample belongs to a study of T-cell memory formation after mild COVID-19. TCRdb passed the 5' RACE reads through MiXCR, listing each CDR3 protein once. The data show fewer than 450,000 distinct CDR3 sequences, with less than 25% seen just once and 8.8% held by the top ten. This sequence was found in an adult woman who had mild COVID-19 (a few samples of this study predate the infection). Cell type and time point are not known. This chain joins TRBV20-1 and TRBJ1-1, with D possibly being TRBD1 (5 bases). Material: PBMCs or a T cell subset sorted from them (not recorded which). In nucleotides, the CDR3 is TGCAGTGCTAGATCCATGAGGGGCACTGAAGCTTTCTTT. It translates to CSARSMRGTEAFF.